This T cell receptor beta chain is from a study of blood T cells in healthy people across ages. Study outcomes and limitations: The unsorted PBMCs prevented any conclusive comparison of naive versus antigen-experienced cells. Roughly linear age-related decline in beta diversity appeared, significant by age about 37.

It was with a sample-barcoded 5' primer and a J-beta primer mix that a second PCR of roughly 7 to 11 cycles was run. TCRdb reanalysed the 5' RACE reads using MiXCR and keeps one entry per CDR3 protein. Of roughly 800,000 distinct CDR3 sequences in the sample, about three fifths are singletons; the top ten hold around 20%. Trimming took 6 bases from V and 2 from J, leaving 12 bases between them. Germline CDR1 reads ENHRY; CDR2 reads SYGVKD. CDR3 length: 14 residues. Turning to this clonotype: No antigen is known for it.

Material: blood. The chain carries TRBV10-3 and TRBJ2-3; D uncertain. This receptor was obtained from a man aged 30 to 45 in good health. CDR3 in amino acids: CAISPAVATDTQYF. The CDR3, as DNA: TGTGCCATCAGCCCCGCGGTGGCCACAGATACGCAGTATTTT.